The present T cell receptor (beta chain) was sequenced within a study of monozygotic twins with inflammatory bowel disease. With around 15 and 9 cycles respectively, two nested PCRs were carried out on TCRalpha and TCRbeta cDNA. TCRdb re-called the 5' RACE reads and shows each CDR3 protein once, DNA omitted. Recorded here are 210,000 or so distinct CDR3 sequences; the top ten clones represent less than 9%. The CDR3 consists of 14 residues. In germline, CDR1 is SGHRS, CDR2 YFSETQ. This TCR was sampled from a human donor with ulcerative colitis or Crohn's disease, or a healthy co-twin of an affected twin (not recorded which). The chain has TRBV5-1 and TRBJ2-3; TCRdb's D gene call, TRBD2, goes unchecked for lack of DNA. The sequencing sample was made of blood. CDR3 region: CASSLAASGMAQYF.